The TCR beta chain under discussion was sequenced for a study of control samples from healthy donors and cancer patients. Germline V gene data show CDR1 as DFQATT and CDR2 as SNEGSKA (reference sequence). Trimming cost V 3 bases and J 10 bases; bases outside gene matches: 7. The CDR3 consists of 12 residues. The protocol was immunoSEQ multiplex PCR, while the TCRdb copy is restricted to in-frame clones and leaves out a portion. This table has approximately 94,000 clones, about 88% appearing once. Sequenced input: blood. The clonotype was recovered from a woman in her forties or fifties in good health. The rearrangement uses TRBV20-1 and TRBJ2-7; 9 bases match TRBD2. The DNA of the CDR3 is TGCAGTGCTAGTTTAGCGGGAGCAGGTCAGTACGTC. Translating gives CSASLAGAGQYV.